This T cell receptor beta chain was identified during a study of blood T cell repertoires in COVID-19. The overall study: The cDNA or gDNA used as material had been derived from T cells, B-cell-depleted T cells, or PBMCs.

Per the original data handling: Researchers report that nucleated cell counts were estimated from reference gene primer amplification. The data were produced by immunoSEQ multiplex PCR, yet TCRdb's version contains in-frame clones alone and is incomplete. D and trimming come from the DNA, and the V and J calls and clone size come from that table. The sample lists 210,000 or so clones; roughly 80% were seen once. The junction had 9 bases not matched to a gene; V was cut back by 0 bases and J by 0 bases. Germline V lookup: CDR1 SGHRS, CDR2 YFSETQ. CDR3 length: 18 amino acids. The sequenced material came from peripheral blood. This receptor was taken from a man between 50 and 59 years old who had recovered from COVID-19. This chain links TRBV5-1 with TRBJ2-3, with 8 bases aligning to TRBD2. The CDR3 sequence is CASSLGLRSGSSTDTQYF. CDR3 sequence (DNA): TGCGCCAGCAGCTTGGGTCTCCGAAGCGGGAGTAGCACAGATACGCAGTATTTT. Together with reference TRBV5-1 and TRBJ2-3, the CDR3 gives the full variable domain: KAGVTQTPRYLIKTRGQQVTLSCSPISGHRSVSWYQQTPGQGLQFLFEYFSETQRNKGNFPGRFSGRQFSNSRSEMNVSTLELGDSALYLCASSLGLRSGSSTDTQYFGPGTRLTVL.